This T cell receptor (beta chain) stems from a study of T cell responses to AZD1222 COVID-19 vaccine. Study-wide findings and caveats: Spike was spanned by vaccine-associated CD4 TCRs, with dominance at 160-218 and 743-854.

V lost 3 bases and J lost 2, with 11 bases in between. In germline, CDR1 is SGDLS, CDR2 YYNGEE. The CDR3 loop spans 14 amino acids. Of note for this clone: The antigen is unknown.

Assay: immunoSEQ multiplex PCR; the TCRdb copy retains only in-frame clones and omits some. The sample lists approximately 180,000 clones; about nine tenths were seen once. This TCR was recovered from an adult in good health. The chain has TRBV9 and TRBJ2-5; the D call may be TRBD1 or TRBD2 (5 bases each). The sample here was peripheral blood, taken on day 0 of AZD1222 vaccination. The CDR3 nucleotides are TGTGCCAGCAGCGCTGGGACCGAACAAGAGACCCAGTACTTC. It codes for CASSAGTEQETQYF.